This T cell receptor beta chain was sequenced in a study of blood T cells in healthy people across ages (dated by TCRdb to 2015 to 2017). At the level of the whole study: In model experiments, template switching captured roughly one uniquely barcoded TCR beta cDNA molecule for every two T cells. The study measured age-related changes in TCR beta repertoire diversity using deep sequencing normalized with unique cDNA molecular identifiers. The donors were divided into four age groups: young (average about 16 years), middle-aged (around 41), aged (approximately 64) and long-lived (about 80). To avoid experimental bias, donors of different ages were randomly spread across the sequencing lanes. For two donors (one aged 18 to 30 and one aged 80 or older), the study analyzed two additional independent replicas of 1 million unique cDNA reads from the same blood draw.

Points the paper makes about the study in general: Estimates of total diversity based on one million sequenced T cells were considered lower bounds and underestimates. Because profiling used bulk unsorted PBMCs, naive and antigen-experienced compartments could not be compared conclusively. Compared with the aged group, more naive CD4+ T cells, fewer expanded clones and increased TCR diversity were shown by the long-lived group, suggesting age selection. Because the CMV infection status of the donors was unknown, age-related changes in expanded clonotypes may potentially have been confounded. As age increased, observed TCR beta diversity per million T cells dropped in a roughly linear way, and a significant reduction was already evident by age 40. The percentage of naive T cells measured by flow cytometry correlated strongly with observed TCR beta diversity.

Systemically healthy Caucasian individuals from Russia, 39 in total and aged roughly 6 to 100 years, were included as donors. Around 9.8 milliliters of peripheral blood were collected from each donor into EDTA-treated Vacutainer tubes. Ficoll-Paque density-gradient centrifugation was used to isolate PBMCs, with at least 7 million obtained per sample. Total RNA was extracted from PBMCs with Trizol reagent, with at least 6 micrograms obtained per sample. For every donor, an aliquot of PBMCs went through flow cytometry to measure the percentages of naive CD45RAhigh/CD27high T cells. The library was built by means of 5' RACE. Instrument used: Illumina HiSeq 2500. A second PCR of roughly 6 to 11 cycles was performed with a sample-barcoded 5' primer and a J-beta primer mix. Each TCR beta cDNA molecule received a unique molecular identifier from a template-switch 5' adaptor carrying 12 random nucleotides. At least 2.5 million CDR3-containing paired-end reads were obtained from each sample. The Mint cDNA synthesis kit, primed by a TRBC-specific oligonucleotide, was used to synthesize first-strand cDNA from all RNA. After uracil-DNA glycosylase treatment, a first 18-cycle PCR used universal primers M1SS and BC2_uni_R on all cDNA. The study's processing was this. For normalization, 1 million high-quality reads, each with a distinct molecular identifier, were randomly selected from each sample. Instead of being binned into consensus sequences, reads that shared molecular identifiers were thrown out. MiTCR, with a Q25 quality threshold and the strictest error-elimination algorithm, was used for CDR3 identification, clonotype clustering and error correction. Lower-bound total TCR beta diversity was estimated with a nonparametric unseen species model using Euler transformation. In-frame beta chains were kept once TCRdb had trimmed the public reads at Q25 with fastp and called clones with MiXCR. Records with the same CDR3 protein are collapsed into one entry carrying the most frequent genes and DNA. It is TCRdb's table, rather than the study itself, that gives the V and J calls and clone size. For this sample the table gives 1.5 million to 2 million distinct CDR3 sequences, of which roughly 28% were detected only once. The ten largest account for about 8% of the sample.

For this clonotype: Its antigen remains unidentified. No base qualities exist here, and no much larger clone lies one base off it.

The sequence came from a woman aged 25 to 39 in good health. The sample was blood.

The DNA reads TGTGCCAGCCGACGGGCAATCAATCAGCCCCAGCATTTT. It encodes CASRRAINQPQHF. The rearrangement joined TRBV6-5 to TRBJ1-5; the D gene cannot be resolved reliably. V and J lose 8 bases and 3 bases, and a span of 11 bases separates them. The germline V gene yields MNHEY for CDR1 and SVGAGI for CDR2. Reading from cysteine to phenylalanine, the CDR3 counts 13 amino acids. Only the CDR3 part of the read is kept: 39 bases, read in frame from the first base.